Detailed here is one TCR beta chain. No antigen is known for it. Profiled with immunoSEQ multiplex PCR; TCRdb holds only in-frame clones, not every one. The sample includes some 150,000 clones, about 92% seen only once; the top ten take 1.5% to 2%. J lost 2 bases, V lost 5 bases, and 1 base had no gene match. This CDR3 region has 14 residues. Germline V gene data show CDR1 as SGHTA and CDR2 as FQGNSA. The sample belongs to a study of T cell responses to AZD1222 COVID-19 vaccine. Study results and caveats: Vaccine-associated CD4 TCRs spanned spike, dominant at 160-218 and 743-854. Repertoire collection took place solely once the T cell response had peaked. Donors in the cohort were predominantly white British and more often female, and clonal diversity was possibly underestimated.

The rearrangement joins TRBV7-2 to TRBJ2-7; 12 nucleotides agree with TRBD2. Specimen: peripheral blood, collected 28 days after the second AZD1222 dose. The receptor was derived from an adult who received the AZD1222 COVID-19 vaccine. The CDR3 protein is CASSPSGRAYEQYF. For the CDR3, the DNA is TGTGCCAGCAGCCCTAGCGGGAGGGCCTACGAGCAGTACTTC.